One and the same sample provided the 21 T cell receptor beta chains below, sequenced in a study of T cells in narcolepsy. The data were produced by immunoSEQ multiplex PCR, yet TCRdb's version contains in-frame clones alone and is incomplete. This sample has 20,000 to 30,000 clones, with 81% found just once. The sample was memory (CD45RA-) CD4+ T cells from blood. These receptors were obtained from a human donor in good health.

The rearrangement uses TRBV18 and TRBJ1-5; D ambiguous. Deletions cut 6 bases from V and 1 base from J, with 13 bases between. This CDR3 has 15 amino acids. CDR1 KGHSH and CDR2 LQKENI come from the germline V gene. In nucleotides, the CDR3 is TGTGCCAGCTCTCAAGAGCGGGAAAGCAATCAGCCCCAGCATTTT. It translates to CASSQERESNQPQHF.

V is TRBV28 and J is TRBJ1-5, with D unclear. The CDR3 is made up of 13 amino acids. The germline V and J ends were trimmed by 7 bases and 3 bases, with 10 bases remaining between them. The germline V gene encodes CDR1 MDHEN and CDR2 SYDVKM. CDR3 sequence: CASIKGFNQPQHF. CDR3 DNA: TGTGCCAGCATCAAGGGATTCAATCAGCCCCAGCATTTT.

CDR3 nucleotide sequence: TGCAGCGTTCTCGGAGGCCAAGAGACCCAGTACTTC. This gives the protein CSVLGGQETQYF. This chain uses TRBV29-1 with TRBJ2-5; weak D call: TRBD2 (5 bases). The CDR3 totals 12 residues. The V gene lost 5 bases and the J gene lost 1 base, with 8 bases spanning the gap. Germline V gene data show CDR1 as SQVTM and CDR2 as ANQGSEA.

The chain recombines TRBV27 with TRBJ2-6; tentative D call: TRBD1 (7 bases). Trimming left V 8 bases short and J 2 bases short, with 10 bases between. Per germline, CDR1 MNHEY and CDR2 SMNVEV (reference sequence). This CDR3 region has 14 residues. DNA for the CDR3: TGTGCCAGCGGAGGGGGCGCTGGGGCCAACGTCCTGACTTTC. Translated, it gives CASGGGAGANVLTF. Using reference TRBV27 and TRBJ2-6 for the parts outside the CDR3, the full variable domain is EAQVTQNPRYLITVTGKKLTVTCSQNMNHEYMSWYRQDPGLGLRQIYYSMNVEVTDKGDVPEGYKVSRKEKRNFPLILESPSPNQTSLYFCASGGGAGANVLTFGAGSRLTVL.

The table lists this clone with a count of one. The J gene is TRBJ2-7, the V gene TRBV2, with 9 bases that match TRBD1. There are 15 residues in the CDR3. J gave up 0 bases and V 10 bases, and 10 bases lay outside the gene matches. Germline V gene data show CDR1 as SNHLY and CDR2 as FYNNEI. As DNA, the CDR3 is TGTGCCATCCAAAGTCGGGACAGGGCCTCCTACGAGCAGTACTTC. It translates to CAIQSRDRASYEQYF. Using reference TRBV2 and TRBJ2-7 for the parts outside the CDR3, the full variable domain is EPEVTQTPSHQVTQMGQEVILRCVPISNHLYFYWYRQILGQKVEFLVSFYNNEISEKSEIFDDQFSVERPDGSNFTLKIRSTKLEDSAMYFCAIQSRDRASYEQYFGPGTRLTVT.

The J gene is TRBJ2-7, the V gene TRBV14; D remains unclear. The germline gives CDR1 SGHDN, CDR2 FVKESK. The germline V and J ends were trimmed by 1 base and 3 bases, with 4 bases remaining between them. This CDR3 region has 12 residues. In DNA, the CDR3 is TGTGCCAGCAGCCAAGCCCGCTACGAGCAGTACTTC. Amino acids: CASSQARYEQYF.

The rearrangement uses TRBV2 and TRBJ2-1; 15 bases agree with TRBD2. CDR1 is SNHLY, CDR2 FYNNEI, per germline. This CDR3 has 15 residues. V gave up 6 bases and J gave up 7 bases; unmatched junction bases: 4. The CDR3 bases are TGTGCCAGCAGAAGGACTAGCGGGGGGGCGAATGAGCAGTTCTTC. This codes for CASRRTSGGANEQFF.

As DNA, the CDR3 is TGTGCCAGCAGTGAATGGGCTAGCGGCACAGATACGCAGTATTTT. Translating it yields CASSEWASGTDTQYF. The rearrangement joins TRBV25-1 to TRBJ2-3; TRBD2 is a possible D gene (6 bases). This CDR3 spans 15 amino acids. Trimming removed 1 base from V and 1 base from J, with 9 bases in between. The germline V gene has CDR1 MGHDK and CDR2 SYGVNS.

The chain is built from TRBV14 and TRBJ2-3; 7 bases are a match to TRBD2. The germline gives CDR1 SGHDN, CDR2 FVKESK. Losses at the gene ends were 5 bases for V and 0 bases for J; bases not matched to a gene: 8. The CDR3 extends over 16 amino acids. CDR3 amino acids: CASSSYLAASTDTQYF. CDR3 coding DNA: TGTGCCAGCAGCTCTTACCTAGCGGCCAGCACAGATACGCAGTATTTT.

This clone has more than one count but fewer than ten. The sample holds other DNA sequences that translate to the same CDR3. The CDR3 protein is CASSVTGTSGGRGETQYF. CDR3 sequence (DNA): TGTGCCAGCAGCGTAACCGGGACTAGCGGGGGGAGAGGGGAGACCCAGTACTTC. V gene TRBV9 combines with J gene TRBJ2-5, with 15 bases identical to TRBD2. From germline, CDR1 is SGDLS and CDR2 YYNGEE. This CDR3 has 18 amino acids. V lost 1 base and J lost 5; bases outside the gene matches: 9.

The chain is built from TRBV5-4 and TRBJ2-5, with 8 bases that match TRBD2. CDR1 is SGHNT, CDR2 YYREEE, per germline (reference sequence). The J segment lost 4 bases and the V segment lost 3 bases, leaving 2 bases of the junction unmatched. The CDR3 spans 13 residues. The CDR3 protein is CASSSAGVETQYF. The CDR3 coding sequence is TGTGCCAGCAGCTCAGCGGGAGTAGAGACCCAGTACTTC. The complete variable domain, with remaining parts taken from reference TRBV5-4 and TRBJ2-5, reads ETGVTQSPTHLIKTRGQQVTLRCSSQSGHNTVSWYQQALGQGPQFIFQYYREEENGRGNFPPRFSGLQFPNYSSELNVNALELDDSALYLCASSSAGVETQYFGPGTRLLVL.

The CDR3 loop is CAWRGGPGELFF. The DNA of the CDR3 is TGTGCCTGGAGGGGGGGCCCCGGGGAGCTGTTTTTT. The chain has TRBV30 and TRBJ2-2, with D perhaps given as TRBD1 or TRBD2 (6 bases each). The CDR3 is 12 amino acids. Germline V lookup: CDR1 GTSNPN, CDR2 SVGIG (reference sequence). Trimming cost V 3 bases and J 6 bases, with 8 bases left between them.

V is TRBV10-3 and J is TRBJ2-7; 7 bases align to TRBD2. Germline V gene data show CDR1 as ENHRY and CDR2 as SYGVKD. The CDR3 consists of 14 residues. V trimming: 0 bases; J trimming: 6 bases; junction bases outside the gene matches: 5. The chain's CDR3 is CAISESGGSREQYF. The CDR3 region has the DNA TGTGCCATCAGTGAGTCTGGCGGGAGCCGCGAGCAGTACTTC.

This chain uses TRBV11-3 with TRBJ2-1, with a weak D call TRBD2 (5 bases). Trimming cost V 5 bases and J 4 bases, with 15 bases left between them. This CDR3 has 15 residues. The V gene's germline CDR1 is SGHNT and CDR2 YENEEA. The CDR3 loop is CASSPRTGRYNEQFF. CDR3 in DNA: TGTGCCAGCAGCCCAAGGACTGGTCGTTACAATGAGCAGTTCTTC.

This chain uses TRBV7-2 with TRBJ2-3, with TRBD2 matching over 12 bases. The V gene's germline CDR1 is SGHTA and CDR2 FQGNSA. This CDR3 contains 15 residues. Germline trimming cut 2 bases from V and 4 bases from J; bases unmatched to any gene: 1. DNA for the CDR3: TGTGCCAGCAGCTTACCTAGCGGGGGGGCAGATACGCAGTATTTT. It translates to CASSLPSGGADTQYF. The full variable domain, its missing parts supplied by reference TRBV7-2 and TRBJ2-3, is GAGVSQSPSNKVTEKGKDVELRCDPISGHTALYWYRQSLGQGLEFLIYFQGNSAPDKSGLPSDRFSAERTGGSVSTLTIQRTQQEDSAVYLCASSLPSGGADTQYFGPGTRLTVL.

This clone was detected only once. V and J are TRBV4-3 and TRBJ1-2; 8 nucleotides match TRBD1. V shed 0 bases and J 4 bases; nucleotides not matched to a gene: 13. This CDR3 has 18 residues. Germline V gives CDR1 LGHNA, CDR2 YSLEER. CDR3 sequence (DNA): TGCGCCAGCAGCCAAGAGGTCGGAGACAGGGGTGGAGGCTATGGCTACACCTTC. Translated, it gives CASSQEVGDRGGGYGYTF.

CDR3 amino acids: CASSPSGRGGEETQYF. CDR3 nucleotides: TGTGCCAGCAGCCCCTCGGGGCGGGGGGGCGAAGAGACCCAGTACTTC. The V and J genes are TRBV7-3 and TRBJ2-5; 9 nucleotides match TRBD2. With 5 bases clipped from V and 3 bases from J, the junction kept 10 bases outside the gene matches. The V gene's germline CDR1 is SGHTA and CDR2 FQGTGA. This CDR3 has 16 residues.

V gene TRBV5-1 combines with J gene TRBJ2-2, with D hard to call. Germline V CDR1 and CDR2: SGHRS, YFSETQ. This CDR3 spans 13 amino acids. V was trimmed by 4 bases and J by 4 bases, leaving 8 bases between them. CDR3 region: CASSPVGTGELFF. The CDR3 DNA follows: TGCGCCAGCAGCCCGGTCGGCACCGGGGAGCTGTTTTTT.

The chain is built from TRBV6-1 and TRBJ2-7, with 9 positions matching TRBD1. In germline, CDR1 is MNHNS, CDR2 SASEGT. The ends lost 4 bases at V and 5 bases at J; junction bases unmatched: 6. This CDR3 contains 14 residues. The CDR3 is CASSGRTGADEQYF. For the CDR3, the DNA is TGTGCCAGCAGTGGGAGGACAGGGGCTGACGAGCAGTACTTC.

The chain is built from TRBV4-2 and TRBJ2-5; 9 bases fit TRBD2. The J call may be in error: the DNA end matches TRBJ2-7 better. CDR1 LGHNA and CDR2 YNFKEQ come from the germline V gene. CDR3 length: 18 residues. CDR3 in amino acids: CASSQANSGRGGPYEQYF. CDR3 coding DNA: TGTGCCAGCAGCCAAGCCAATAGCGGGAGAGGGGGGCCCTACGAGCAGTACTTC.

The rearrangement links TRBV5-1 to TRBJ2-7; 9 nucleotides line up with TRBD2. CDR1 SGHRS and CDR2 YFSETQ come from the germline V gene. The CDR3 length is 12 residues. V lost 8 bases and J lost 1; bases outside the gene matches: 1. The CDR3 sequence is CARTSGSYEQYF. The CDR3 DNA sequence: TGCGCCAGGACTAGCGGATCCTACGAGCAGTACTTC.